These T cell receptor beta chains were read from a single sample in a study of T cells after posttransplantation cyclophosphamide. Using immunoSEQ multiplex PCR, the repertoire was profiled, and TCRdb retains in-frame clones only, with some absent. Among approximately 6,600 clones listed, 70% to 85% were seen once. The source was CD8+ T cells sorted from PBMCs, collected around 1,300 days after allogeneic stem cell transplant with posttransplant cyclophosphamide. These receptors all stem from a female patient between 50 and 60 years old who received an allogeneic stem cell transplant from a related donor, was CMV-positive, and had no GVHD. Some T cells may have originated in the graft donor. Each CDR3 is given with its conserved first and last residue. Each record gives: clone size, V gene, J gene, D gene, CDR3 DNA, CDR3 protein. The D gene is left open where the match is weak. Part of the rows lack a size; the others show once, few, many or a class for expanded clones.

size: -
V: TRBV6-5
J: TRBJ2-3
D: -
DNA: TGTGCCAGCAGCGATGGACTGGGCACAGATACGCAGTATTTT
CDR3: CASSDGLGTDTQYF

size: -
V: TRBV5-6
J: TRBJ1-1
D: -
DNA: TGTGCCAGCAGCGAGACAGATACGAACACTGAAGCTTTCTTT
CDR3: CASSETDTNTEAFF

size: -
V: TRBV4-1
J: TRBJ1-1
D: -
DNA: TGCGCCAGCAGCCAAGTTACAGTGAAGAACACTGAAGCTTTCTTT
CDR3: CASSQVTVKNTEAFF

size: -
V: TRBV5-6
J: TRBJ2-7
D: -
DNA: TGTGCCAGCAGCTTGGGGGCAGGGACCTACGAGCAGTACTTC
CDR3: CASSLGAGTYEQYF

size: few
V: TRBV28
J: TRBJ2-7
D: -
DNA: TGTGCCAGCAGCGCTGGACTGGGGGGAGGTTACGAGCAGTACTTC
CDR3: CASSAGLGGGYEQYF

size: few
V: TRBV5-4
J: TRBJ2-7
D: TRBD2
DNA: TGTGCCAGCAGCTTGGGATTGGGTAGCGGGACGTCGAACGAGCAGTACTTC
CDR3: CASSLGLGSGTSNEQYF

size: -
V: TRBV14
J: TRBJ2-7
D: -
DNA: TGTGCCAGCAGCCAAGTTGGGCGGGTCTACGAGCAGTACTTC
CDR3: CASSQVGRVYEQYF

size: -
V: TRBV11-2
J: TRBJ1-1
D: -
DNA: TGTGCCAGCAGCCCCGAGGCGGGGGGAGATCTTGGAGCTTTCTTT
CDR3: CASSPEAGGDLGAFF

size: -
V: TRBV10-3
J: TRBJ2-7
D: TRBD1
DNA: TGTGCCATCGGGACAGGAGACTACGAGCAGTACTTC
CDR3: CAIGTGDYEQYF

size: -
V: TRBV4-1
J: TRBJ1-2
D: -
DNA: TGCGCCAGCAGCCAAGGGGGCGGAGACTATGGCTACACCTTC
CDR3: CASSQGGGDYGYTF

size: -
V: TRBV14
J: TRBJ1-3
D: -
DNA: TGTGCCAGCAGCCATAGCCAGAGAGGAAACACCATATATTTT
CDR3: CASSHSQRGNTIYF

size: -
V: TRBV6-5
J: TRBJ2-7
D: TRBD1
DNA: TGTGCCAGCAGTTACGGGGGACAGGGGTTCTACGAGCAGTACTTC
CDR3: CASSYGGQGFYEQYF

size: -
V: TRBV5-4
J: TRBJ1-2
D: TRBD1
DNA: TGTGCCAGCAGCTTGAACCAGGGGGCTCAAGGCTACACCTTC
CDR3: CASSLNQGAQGYTF

size: -
V: TRBV27
J: TRBJ2-5
D: -
DNA: TGTGCCAGCAGTTTAGGTAGCGGATCCTCAAACCAGTACTTC
CDR3: CASSLGSGSSNQYF

size: -
V: TRBV28
J: TRBJ1-1
D: -
DNA: TGTGCCAGCAGTTTGCTTCCCTCGGGGTTGGGGTTTAACACTGAAGCTTTCTTT
CDR3: CASSLLPSGLGFNTEAFF

size: -
V: TRBV6-4
J: TRBJ2-7
D: TRBD1
DNA: TGTGCCAGCAACGCACAGGGGGACTACGAGCAGTACTTC
CDR3: CASNAQGDYEQYF